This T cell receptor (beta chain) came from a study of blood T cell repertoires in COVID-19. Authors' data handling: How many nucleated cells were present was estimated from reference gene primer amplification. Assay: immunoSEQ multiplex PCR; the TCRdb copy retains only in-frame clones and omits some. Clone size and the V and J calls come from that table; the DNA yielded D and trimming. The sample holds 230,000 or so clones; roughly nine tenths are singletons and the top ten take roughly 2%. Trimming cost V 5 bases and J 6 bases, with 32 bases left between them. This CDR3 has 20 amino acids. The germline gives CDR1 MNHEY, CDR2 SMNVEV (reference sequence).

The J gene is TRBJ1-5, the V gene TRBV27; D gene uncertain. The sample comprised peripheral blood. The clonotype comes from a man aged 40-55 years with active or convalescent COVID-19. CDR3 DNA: TGTGCCAGCAGTCTCCCACAGATCAATGGAAGCGGACGTGGTTGTCAGCCCCAGCATTTT. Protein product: CASSLPQINGSGRGCQPQHF.